The 20 T cell receptor beta chains given below trace back to one sample, sequenced in a study of radiotherapy plus CTLA-4 blockade in lung cancer. Clones were read by immunoSEQ multiplex PCR, and TCRdb kept only the in-frame ones, dropping some. The sample shows roughly 85,000 clones, around 84% of them seen only once. The sequencing here drew on peripheral blood, taken from a patient treated with radiotherapy plus ipilimumab. The receptors were sampled from a human donor with non-small cell lung cancer that progressed on radiotherapy plus ipilimumab.

The rearrangement links TRBV18 to TRBJ1-2; the D gene is possibly TRBD1 (5 bases). In germline, CDR1 is KGHSH, CDR2 LQKENI. The germline V and J ends were trimmed by 1 base and 2 bases, with 17 bases remaining between them. This CDR3 spans 17 amino acids. The CDR3 region is CASSPRLAGRKNYGYTF. CDR3 nucleotide sequence: TGTGCCAGCTCACCACGCCTAGCGGGACGGAAAAACTATGGCTACACCTTC.

The rearrangement uses TRBV29-1 and TRBJ2-7; a possible D gene is TRBD1 (6 bases). This CDR3 contains 14 residues. Trimming left V 4 bases short and J 0 bases short, with 13 bases between. Per the germline V gene, CDR1 is SQVTM and CDR2 is ANQGSEA. For the CDR3, the DNA is TGCAGCGTTGTGAGGCAGGGGAGCTCCTACGAGCAGTACTTC. It specifies CSVVRQGSSYEQYF.

In this sample, this clone turned up a few times. The V call is TRBV27, the J call TRBJ1-2, with 7 bases fitting TRBD1. The J segment lost 4 bases and the V segment lost 8 bases, leaving 10 bases of the junction unmatched. The germline gives CDR1 MNHEY, CDR2 SMNVEV (reference sequence). The CDR3 is made up of 14 amino acids. Here the CDR3 DNA reads TGTGCCAGCGGGAACCAGGGACAGTTCTATGGCTACACCTTC. This sequence encodes CASGNQGQFYGYTF.

The chain links TRBV11-3 to TRBJ1-2; D remains ambiguous. V gave up 2 bases and J gave up 3 bases, with 13 bases separating them. Per the germline V gene, CDR1 is SGHNT and CDR2 is YENEEA. CDR3 size: 15 residues. This chain's CDR3 is CASSLRPQIHYGYTF. As DNA, the CDR3 is TGTGCCAGCAGCTTAAGGCCCCAGATCCACTATGGCTACACCTTC.

The chain has TRBV7-2 and TRBJ2-1; 11 nucleotides match TRBD2. CDR1 SGHTA and CDR2 FQGNSA come from the germline V gene. The CDR3 spans 14 residues. J lost 7 bases, V lost 3 bases, and 2 bases had no gene match. The CDR3 DNA reads TGTGCCAGCAGCTTTAGCGGGGGGGCAAATGAGCAGTTCTTC. Translating it yields CASSFSGGANEQFF.

The chain uses TRBV11-3 and TRBJ2-1, with D perhaps given as TRBD1 or TRBD2 (5 bases each). The CDR3 length is 14 residues. The germline V gene has CDR1 SGHNT and CDR2 YENEEA. The V end was cut by 5 bases, the J end by 9 bases, with 17 bases between. The CDR3 coding sequence is TGTGCCAGCAGCCCGCCCTCGTATGGGGGTGAGCAGTTCTTC. Protein product: CASSPPSYGGEQFF.

J is TRBJ1-2 and V is TRBV30, with 8 positions matching TRBD1. The CDR3 consists of 14 residues. The V gene's germline CDR1 is GTSNPN and CDR2 SVGIG (reference sequence). The V segment lost 3 bases and the J segment 3 bases; nucleotides outside the gene matches: 6. CDR3: CAWRPGQGYYGYTF. For the CDR3, the DNA is TGTGCCTGGAGGCCTGGACAGGGATACTATGGCTACACCTTC.

The chain uses TRBV2 and TRBJ2-7; 7 bases agree with TRBD2. Trimming removed 0 bases from V and 2 bases from J; junction bases left unmatched: 4. Germline V lookup: CDR1 SNHLY, CDR2 FYNNEI. CDR3 size: 15 residues. This CDR3 reads CASSEASGTTYEQYF. CDR3 in DNA: TGTGCCAGCAGTGAAGCATCAGGGACTACCTACGAGCAGTACTTC. Filled out from reference TRBV2 and TRBJ2-7, the complete variable domain reads EPEVTQTPSHQVTQMGQEVILRCVPISNHLYFYWYRQILGQKVEFLVSFYNNEISEKSEIFDDQFSVERPDGSNFTLKIRSTKLEDSAMYFCASSEASGTTYEQYFGPGTRLTVT.

The gene calls are TRBV19 and TRBJ1-2; 8 positions match TRBD1. Germline values: CDR1 LNHDA, CDR2 SQIVND (reference sequence). Trimming at V came to 5 bases and at J to 7 bases, leaving 18 bases not matched to a gene. The CDR3 covers 17 residues. In DNA, the CDR3 is TGTGCCAGTAGTGTCCCCAGGGGGCATCTGGGTCCTCGTGGCTACACCTTC. Its translation: CASSVPRGHLGPRGYTF.

V gene TRBV15 combines with J gene TRBJ1-3, with D possibly TRBD1 on 6 matching bases. Per the germline V gene, CDR1 is LNHNV and CDR2 is YYDKDF (reference sequence). There are 17 residues in the CDR3. V lost 3 bases and J 0 bases, leaving 15 bases between the germline ends. The CDR3 reads CATSRDTGFLSGNTIYF. The DNA of the CDR3 is TGTGCCACCAGCAGGGACACAGGGTTCCTCTCTGGAAACACCATATATTTT.

The V and J genes are TRBV7-6 and TRBJ2-7, with 8 bases identical to TRBD2. The CDR3 is 15 amino acids. In germline, CDR1 is SGHVS, CDR2 FNYEAQ. J gave up 1 base and V 2 bases, and 4 bases lay outside the gene matches. In nucleotides, the CDR3 is TGTGCCAGCAGCTTAAGGGCGGGGGGTTCCTACGAGCAGTACTTC. It codes for CASSLRAGGSYEQYF.

The CDR3 DNA reads TGTGCCAGCAGTCGGACCGGGACAGTAAATGAAAAACTGTTTTTT. Translation: CASSRTGTVNEKLFF. This sequence joins TRBV6-5 and TRBJ1-4, with 7 bases matching TRBD1. The length of the CDR3 is 15 residues. V dropped 5 bases and J dropped 5; count of bases not matched to a gene: 8. Germline V gene sequence: CDR1 MNHEY, CDR2 SVGAGI.

The rearrangement uses TRBV19 and TRBJ2-1; D is ambiguous. The ends were cut back, 4 bases at V and 0 bases at J, with 4 bases in the middle. The CDR3 has 13 amino acids. Germline CDR1 reads LNHDA; CDR2 reads SQIVND (reference sequence). This CDR3 is CASSRFSYNEQFF. The CDR3 DNA reads as TGTGCCAGTAGTAGGTTCTCCTACAATGAGCAGTTCTTC. The full variable domain, rest sourced from reference TRBV19 and TRBJ2-1, is DGGITQSPKYLFRKEGQNVTLSCEQNLNHDAMYWYRQDPGQGLRLIYYSQIVNDFQKGDIAEGYSVSREKKESFPLTVTSAQKNPTAFYLCASSRFSYNEQFFGPGTRLTVL.

The rearrangement joins TRBV4-1 to TRBJ1-4, with TRBD1 as a possible D gene (6 bases). V gave up 1 base and J gave up 8 bases, with 11 bases separating them. Germline lookup yields CDR1 MGHRA and CDR2 YSYEKL. The CDR3 is 14 residues long. For the CDR3, the DNA is TGCGCCAGCAGCCAAGCTCAGGGGAGAGAAAAACTGTTTTTT. Encoded protein: CASSQAQGREKLFF.

This chain joins TRBV5-1 and TRBJ2-7, with D perhaps being TRBD1 or TRBD2 (5 bases each). Germline loops: CDR1 SGHRS, CDR2 YFSETQ. The CDR3 covers 14 residues. Trimming pared 1 base from V and 3 bases from J, leaving 11 bases between. DNA for the CDR3: TGCGCCAGCAGCTTGTCCAGGGACGTCTACGAGCAGTACTTC. Translated: CASSLSRDVYEQYF.

The chain employs TRBV30 and TRBJ1-1; TRBD1 aligns across 8 bases. The V and J ends lost 5 bases and 2 bases, in that order; junction bases with no gene match: 16. Germline-derived CDR1 and CDR2 are GTSNPN and SVGIG (reference sequence). This CDR3 is 17 amino acids long. This CDR3 is CAWSAGGAALYNTEAFF. CDR3 in DNA: TGTGCCTGGTCCGCAGGGGGCGCAGCCCTATACAACACTGAAGCTTTCTTT.

Here the CDR3 reads CASLSLAGQETQYF. CDR3 DNA: TGTGCCAGCTTATCACTAGCGGGGCAAGAGACCCAGTACTTC. The chain couples TRBV6-5 to TRBJ2-5, with 10 bases matching TRBD2. V shed 8 bases and J 2 bases; nucleotides not matched to a gene: 5. There are 14 residues in the CDR3. Germline V gene lookup returns CDR1 MNHEY and CDR2 SVGAGI.

The chain is built from TRBV5-1 and TRBJ2-7; D possibly corresponds to TRBD1 (6 bases). The CDR3 loop spans 14 amino acids. Germline values: CDR1 SGHRS, CDR2 YFSETQ. The germline V and J ends were trimmed by 0 bases and 3 bases, with 10 bases remaining between them. The CDR3 loop is CASSLAPGDYEQYF. The CDR3 nucleotides are TGCGCCAGCAGCTTGGCGCCAGGGGACTACGAGCAGTACTTC.

The CDR3 sequence is CAWRGHGTEAFF. CDR3 coding DNA: TGTGCCTGGAGGGGACACGGCACTGAAGCTTTCTTT. This sequence joins TRBV30 and TRBJ1-1; tentatively, D is TRBD1 (6 bases). This CDR3 has 12 residues. V lost 3 bases and J 4 bases, leaving 9 bases between the germline ends. Germline V gives CDR1 GTSNPN, CDR2 SVGIG (reference sequence).

This clone appeared once. The chain carries TRBV29-1 and TRBJ1-6, with 9 bases lining up with TRBD1. The junction had 4 bases not matched to a gene; V was cut back by 6 bases and J by 10 bases. Germline assignment: CDR1 SQVTM and CDR2 ANQGSEA. CDR3 size: 12 residues. Here the CDR3 DNA reads TGCAGCGTCCGGGACAGGGAATCACCCCTCCACTTT. Translation gives CSVRDRESPLHF.